A single sample gave rise to the 19 T cell receptor beta chains below, sequenced in a study of T cell clonotyping in hematopoietic cell transplantation. TCRdb keeps only in-frame clones here, not all; method: immunoSEQ multiplex PCR. The data hold about 44,000 clones, with 85% to 95% observed a single time. Sample: peripheral blood mononuclear cells. These receptors came from a woman aged 50 to 60 in good health. Some clones in this sample may be carry-over from other donors' samples.

The chain joins TRBV4-2 to TRBJ1-2; TRBD1 agrees at 8 bases. Germline-derived CDR1 and CDR2 are LGHNA and YNFKEQ. The V gene end was trimmed by 4 bases and the J gene end by 7 bases; junction bases not matched to a gene: 14. CDR3 size: 16 residues. The CDR3 DNA sequence: TGTGCCAGCAGCCGACTACCGGGACAGGAGATTCCTGGCTACACCTTC. Its translation: CASSRLPGQEIPGYTF.

J is TRBJ2-3 and V is TRBV11-1; 9 nucleotides line up with TRBD2. The V gene's germline CDR1 is SGHAT and CDR2 FQDESV (reference sequence). The CDR3 is 14 residues long. V was clipped by 5 bases and J by 4 bases; unmatched bases: 4. CDR3 sequence reads: CASSPTSGSDTQYF. The CDR3 nucleotides are TGTGCCAGCAGCCCGACTAGCGGCTCAGATACGCAGTATTTT.

The chain uses TRBV19 and TRBJ1-4; TRBD1 matches 7 bases. J was trimmed by 7 bases and V by 6 bases; bases with no gene match: 8. The CDR3 has 14 amino acids. Germline CDR1 is LNHDA and CDR2 is SQIVND (reference sequence). The CDR3 bases are TGTGCCAGTAGCCGCAGGGGGGGGAGTGAAAAACTGTTTTTT. This sequence encodes CASSRRGGSEKLFF.

V is TRBV19 and J is TRBJ2-7, with D perhaps matching TRBD2 (6 bases). V lost 7 bases to trimming and J lost 7 bases, with 17 bases between them. The length of the CDR3 is 13 residues. In germline, CDR1 is LNHDA, CDR2 SQIVND (reference sequence). This CDR3 is CASTSRDRGEQYF. CDR3 coding DNA: TGTGCCAGTACCTCGCGGGACCGGGGAGAGCAGTACTTC.

V is TRBV4-1 and J is TRBJ2-7; maybe TRBD2 (6 bases). The germline V gene encodes CDR1 MGHRA and CDR2 YSYEKL. V was clipped by 1 base and J by 1 base, with 11 bases between them. The length of the CDR3 is 15 residues. The CDR3 sequence: CASSQARGGSYEQYF. The DNA of the CDR3 is TGCGCCAGCAGCCAAGCCCGTGGAGGGTCCTACGAGCAGTACTTC.

This chain uses TRBV4-1 with TRBJ2-3; possibly TRBD1 for D (7 bases). V was trimmed by 3 bases and J by 3 bases, leaving 16 bases between them. The germline gives CDR1 MGHRA, CDR2 YSYEKL. This CDR3 spans 16 amino acids. The CDR3 loop reads CASSHSRGVWTDTQYF. Here the CDR3 DNA reads TGCGCCAGCAGCCATTCCAGGGGGGTATGGACAGATACGCAGTATTTT.

V and J are TRBV6-1 and TRBJ2-4; D not resolved. Trimming shortened V by 2 bases and J by 4 bases, and 3 bases separated the two germline ends. The germline V gene has CDR1 MNHNS and CDR2 SASEGT. The CDR3 is 12 residues long. The CDR3 reads CASSERKNIQYF. CDR3 DNA: TGTGCCAGCAGTGAACGAAAAAACATTCAGTACTTC.

The rearrangement uses TRBV6-6 and TRBJ1-1; D is unresolved. The V end lost 0 bases, the J end lost 0 bases, and 8 bases lay between the germline ends. The CDR3 has 15 residues. Per the germline V gene, CDR1 is MNHNY and CDR2 is SVGAGI (reference sequence). The CDR3 region is CASSYSMSLNTEAFF. The CDR3 DNA sequence: TGTGCCAGCAGTTACTCGATGAGCCTGAACACTGAAGCTTTCTTT.

V usage is TRBV28 and J usage is TRBJ2-2; weak D call: TRBD2 (5 bases). Germline CDR1 MDHEN, CDR2 SYDVKM. The CDR3 loop spans 15 amino acids. Trimming took 6 bases from V and 1 from J, leaving 12 bases between them. The CDR3 protein is CASSHGIENTGELFF. CDR3 sequence (DNA): TGTGCCAGCAGCCACGGGATCGAGAACACCGGGGAGCTGTTTTTT.

The chain has TRBV5-4 and TRBJ1-2, with D possibly matching TRBD1 (6 bases). The CDR3 has 13 amino acids. Germline CDR1 SGHNT, CDR2 YYREEE (reference sequence). Deletions cut 5 bases from V and 2 bases from J, with 10 bases between. The CDR3 is CASSQGFNYGYTF. CDR3 DNA sequence: TGTGCCAGCAGTCAGGGGTTCAACTATGGCTACACCTTC.

The V and J genes are TRBV19 and TRBJ2-3; no clear D. With 9 bases removed from V and 6 bases from J, the gap between germline ends came to 10 bases. Germline CDR1 LNHDA, CDR2 SQIVND (reference sequence). This CDR3 contains 11 residues. This CDR3 is CASTNRDTQYF. CDR3 nucleotides: TGTGCCAGCACGAATCGGGATACGCAGTATTTT. The variable domain in full, completed from reference TRBV19 and TRBJ2-3, reads DGGITQSPKYLFRKEGQNVTLSCEQNLNHDAMYWYRQDPGQGLRLIYYSQIVNDFQKGDIAEGYSVSREKKESFPLTVTSAQKNPTAFYLCASTNRDTQYFGPGTRLTVL.

This rearrangement joins TRBV28 to TRBJ1-3; D remains unclear. This CDR3 has 15 amino acids. With 6 bases removed from V and 3 bases from J, the gap between germline ends came to 15 bases. Looked up from germline, CDR1 is MDHEN and CDR2 is SYDVKM. CDR3 DNA: TGTGCCAGCAGCCTAGGTGTAAAGTATGGAAACACCATATATTTT. Its translation: CASSLGVKYGNTIYF.

The V gene is TRBV27, the J gene TRBJ1-1, with 10 bases identical to TRBD1. From germline, CDR1 is MNHEY and CDR2 SMNVEV (reference sequence). V dropped 5 bases and J dropped 5; count of bases not matched to a gene: 8. The length of the CDR3 is 15 residues. The CDR3 is CASSHRDRGGTEAFF. CDR3 in DNA: TGTGCCAGCAGTCACCGGGACAGGGGAGGGACTGAAGCTTTCTTT.

The chain is built from TRBV7-2 and TRBJ1-2, with D unclear. This CDR3 contains 14 residues. V lost 1 base, J lost 2 bases, and 8 bases lay in between. Germline loops: CDR1 SGHTA, CDR2 FQGNSA. The CDR3, as DNA: TGTGCCAGCAGCTTAGGAGAGATAAACTATGGCTACACCTTC. It codes for CASSLGEINYGYTF.

The genes are TRBV7-2 and TRBJ1-1; D gene unclear. This CDR3 spans 15 amino acids. Trimming stripped 6 bases from V and 1 base from J, with 15 bases between. Germline CDR1 and CDR2: SGHTA and FQGNSA. CDR3 region: CASRTWGQTNTEAFF. The CDR3 nucleotides are TGTGCCAGCAGAACGTGGGGTCAGACGAACACTGAAGCTTTCTTT.

J is TRBJ2-2 and V is TRBV7-6; TRBD2 matches 13 bases. The V and J ends lost 3 bases and 4 bases, in that order; junction bases with no gene match: 17. The CDR3 loop spans 21 amino acids. Germline CDR1 is SGHVS and CDR2 is FNYEAQ. Here the CDR3 DNA reads TGTGCCAGCAGCTTGACGTGGACTAGCGGGGGCTACCAAACGAGCACCGGGGAGCTGTTTTTT. This translates into CASSLTWTSGGYQTSTGELFF.

V gene TRBV7-2 combines with J gene TRBJ2-2; the D gene is possibly TRBD1 (6 bases). V was trimmed by 3 bases and J by 4 bases, leaving 18 bases between them. Germline assignment: CDR1 SGHTA and CDR2 FQGNSA. The CDR3 runs to 17 residues. The CDR3 coding sequence is TGTGCCAGCAGCTTTAGGAGAGGGGGAAGAAGCACCGGGGAGCTGTTTTTT. It encodes CASSFRRGGRSTGELFF.

The genes are TRBV5-1 and TRBJ2-2; 7 bases match TRBD1. The V gene end was trimmed by 4 bases and the J gene end by 4 bases; junction bases not matched to a gene: 10. Germline CDR1 is SGHRS and CDR2 is YFSETQ. The CDR3 contains 16 residues. The CDR3: CASSPRQGRGTGELFF. CDR3 nucleotide sequence: TGCGCCAGCAGCCCGCGACAGGGCCGAGGCACCGGGGAGCTGTTTTTT.

V usage is TRBV6-6 and J usage is TRBJ2-6; D is unclear. The CDR3 covers 12 residues. Germline-derived CDR1 and CDR2 are MNHNY and SVGAGI (reference sequence). Trimming took 10 bases from V and 2 from J, leaving 6 bases between them. The CDR3: CATRTGANVLTF. The CDR3 DNA is TGTGCCACCCGTACTGGGGCCAACGTCCTGACTTTC.